The rows below give T cell receptor beta chains drawn from one sample of a study of regulatory dendritic cells for organ transplantation. For these TCRs, the target antigens are not known. TCRdb's table, derived via immunoSEQ multiplex PCR, lists solely in-frame clones and lacks some. The sample lists about 10,000 clones; 75% to 90% were seen once. Sequences were obtained from memory CD4+ T cells from blood cultured with dendritic cells. Receptors were obtained from a human donor in good health. CDR3s include the opening cysteine and the closing phenylalanine or tryptophan. Each record gives: CDR3 protein, CDR3 DNA, J gene, clone size, V gene, D gene. A D gene is named only where the DNA matches it firmly. The size entry is marked missing in some rows and otherwise reads once, few, many or a size class.

CSVGTGASYEQYF | TGCAGCGTGGGGACAGGGGCCTCCTACGAGCAGTACTTC | TRBJ2-7 | NA | TRBV29-1 | TRBD1
CASSGTAGGNLQYF | TGTGCCAGCAGCGGAACCGCGGGGGGTAACCTTCAGTACTTC | TRBJ2-4 | NA | TRBV7-2 | TRBD2
CASSPRWGRPYNEQFF | TGTGCCAGCAGCCCACGTTGGGGGCGTCCCTACAATGAGCAGTTCTTC | TRBJ2-1 | NA | TRBV7-9 | NA
CASSDGGGTVIHEQYF | TGTGCCAGCAGTGACGGTGGGGGGACAGTTATCCACGAGCAGTACTTC | TRBJ2-7 | once | TRBV5-5 | NA
CSVPRTSGRSTDTQYF | TGCAGCGTACCAAGGACTAGCGGGAGGTCAACAGATACGCAGTATTTT | TRBJ2-3 | NA | TRBV29-1 | TRBD2
CASSPEGAEAFF | TGTGCCAGCTCACCCGAGGGCGCTGAAGCTTTCTTT | TRBJ1-1 | NA | TRBV18 | NA
CAISDGSTYNEQFF | TGCGCCATCTCCGACGGGAGTACCTACAATGAGCAGTTCTTC | TRBJ2-1 | NA | TRBV10-2 | NA
CASSFRGAGELFF | TGTGCCAGCAGCTTCCGCGGGGCCGGGGAGCTGTTTTTT | TRBJ2-2 | once | TRBV7-2 | NA
CASSQEVTGGNSPLHF | TGTGCCAGCAGCCAAGAGGTTACAGGGGGTAATTCACCCCTCCACTTT | TRBJ1-6 | few | TRBV4-2 | TRBD1
CASSLFALQGLRGGYTF | TGTGCCAGCAGTTTATTCGCGTTACAGGGATTAAGGGGGGGCTACACCTTC | TRBJ1-2 | NA | TRBV27 | NA
CASSRGGSGTGTEAFF | TGTGCCAGCAGCAGGGGGGGATCCGGTACGGGCACTGAAGCTTTCTTT | TRBJ1-1 | NA | TRBV7-9 | NA
CASSEAGSSGNTIYF | TGTGCCAGCAGTGAAGCAGGCAGCTCTGGAAACACCATATATTTT | TRBJ1-3 | NA | TRBV27 | NA
CASSEQGEGYEQYF | TGTGCCAGCAGTGAACAAGGGGAAGGATACGAGCAGTACTTC | TRBJ2-7 | NA | TRBV2 | NA
CASRNSFNSPLHF | TGTGCCAGCAGGAACAGTTTTAATTCACCCCTCCACTTT | TRBJ1-6 | few | TRBV4-2 | NA
CASSPRDLSAEAFF | TGTGCCAGCAGCCCAAGGGACCTCAGCGCTGAAGCTTTCTTT | TRBJ1-1 | few | TRBV7-9 | NA
CASGALENTEAFF | TGTGCCAGTGGAGCCCTTGAGAACACTGAAGCTTTCTTT | TRBJ1-1 | NA | TRBV2 | NA
CASSFEGSPLHF | TGTGCCAGCAGCTTCGAGGGTTCACCCCTCCACTTT | TRBJ1-6 | NA | TRBV7-8 | NA
CASSQDLAGARSETQYF | TGCGCCAGCAGCCAAGATCTGGCAGGGGCGCGTTCCGAGACCCAGTACTTC | TRBJ2-5 | NA | TRBV4-1 | NA
CSASGGFEAFF | TGCAGTGCTAGTGGGGGGTTTGAAGCTTTCTTT | TRBJ1-1 | few | TRBV20-1 | NA
CASSQQTGAEQYF | TGTGCCAGCAGCCAGCAGACAGGGGCCGAGCAGTACTTC | TRBJ2-7 | NA | TRBV7-8 | TRBD1
CASTERQGVAFF | TGTGCCAGCACCGAACGTCAAGGTGTTGCTTTCTTT | TRBJ1-1 | once | TRBV6-6 | NA
CATSRDTDTQYF | TGTGCCACCAGCAGAGACACAGATACGCAGTATTTT | TRBJ2-3 | once | TRBV15 | NA
CASSPGQALTYGYTF | TGTGCCAGCAGCCCCGGACAGGCACTCACGTATGGCTACACCTTC | TRBJ1-2 | NA | TRBV5-4 | TRBD1
CASSPRRGDGYTF | TGTGCCAGCAGCCCCCGCCGGGGTGACGGCTACACCTTC | TRBJ1-2 | few | TRBV11-2 | NA
CASLDREVGYTF | TGTGCCAGTCTAGACAGGGAAGTCGGCTACACCTTC | TRBJ1-2 | NA | TRBV6-5 | TRBD1
CAGSGTGGAGKEKLFF | TGTGCCGGGTCCGGGACAGGGGGCGCGGGAAAGGAAAAACTGTTTTTT | TRBJ1-4 | NA | TRBV28 | TRBD1
CASSAPGQGSYEQYF | TGTGCCAGCAGTGCGCCGGGACAGGGTTCCTACGAGCAGTACTTC | TRBJ2-7 | NA | TRBV27 | TRBD1
CASSSSAGFNQPQHF | TGCGCCAGCAGCTCCTCGGCAGGATTCAATCAGCCCCAGCATTTT | TRBJ1-5 | few | TRBV5-1 | NA
CASLQGDNYGYTF | TGTGCCAGCCTACAGGGCGACAACTATGGCTACACCTTC | TRBJ1-2 | NA | TRBV28 | NA
CASSTRGGLNTGELFF | TGTGCCAGCAGCACGCGGGGGGGCCTAAACACCGGGGAGCTGTTTTTT | TRBJ2-2 | NA | TRBV9 | TRBD2
CASSAGMSYEQYF | TGTGCCAGCAGTGCAGGGATGTCCTACGAGCAGTACTTC | TRBJ2-7 | once | TRBV2 | NA
CASSPRRLQPGTDTQYF | TGTGCCAGCAGCCCAAGACGGCTCCAGCCGGGCACAGATACGCAGTATTTT | TRBJ2-3 | NA | TRBV11-2 | NA
CASSETLIGTDGAYEQYF | TGTGCCAGCAGTGAAACGTTGATAGGGACAGACGGGGCCTACGAGCAGTACTTC | TRBJ2-7 | once | TRBV6-1 | TRBD1
CASSWGTVSTGELFF | TGTGCCAGCAGCTGGGGGACGGTCTCAACCGGGGAGCTGTTTTTT | TRBJ2-2 | NA | TRBV5-4 | NA
CASSVVASGGAGTDTQYF | TGTGCCAGCAGCGTAGTGGCTAGCGGGGGGGCAGGCACAGATACGCAGTATTTT | TRBJ2-3 | NA | TRBV9 | TRBD2
CASSPDRDQPQHF | TGTGCCAGCTCACCCGACAGGGATCAGCCCCAGCATTTT | TRBJ1-5 | NA | TRBV18 | TRBD1
CASSQGPATNEQFF | TGTGCCAGCAGCCAAGGCCCAGCCACAAATGAGCAGTTCTTC | TRBJ2-1 | few | TRBV4-2 | NA